This is a list of T cell receptor beta chains from one sample in a study of immune evolution from preneoplasia to lung adenocarcinoma. Sequencing was performed with immunoSEQ multiplex PCR; in TCRdb, only in-frame clones are kept and a portion is missing. The sample holds several thousand clones; approximately 83% are singletons and the top ten take under 7%. Specimen: FFPE minimally invasive lung adenocarcinoma tissue. Receptor source: a person between 65 and 79 years old with lung adenocarcinoma. The CDR3 runs from the conserved cysteine through the conserved F or W. Fields, in order: V gene, D gene, clone size, J gene, CDR3 DNA, CDR3 protein. The D gene is left open where the match is weak. Size is omitted from some rows. Given values are once, few, many or a class for expanded clones.

>TRBV14|NA|NA|TRBJ1-1
TGTGCCAGCAGCCAAGAAGTCGGAGAAGCTTTCTTT
CASSQEVGEAFF
>TRBV2|NA|NA|TRBJ1-5
TGTGCCAGCCAAAGGGGGACTAATCAGCCCCAGCATTTT
CASQRGTNQPQHF
>TRBV5-6|TRBD2|NA|TRBJ2-7
TGTGCCAGCAGCCCCGCCGGGACTAGGGGCGAGCAGTACTTC
CASSPAGTRGEQYF
>TRBV30|NA|once|TRBJ1-1
TGTGCCTGGAGCCGGGCGAACACTGAAGCTTTCTTT
CAWSRANTEAFF
>TRBV6-5|TRBD2|NA|TRBJ2-1
TGTGCCAGCAGTTATGTAGCGGGGGGGATTAATGAGCAGTTCTTC
CASSYVAGGINEQFF
>TRBV12-5|NA|NA|TRBJ2-7
TGTGCTAGTGGTCCCACAGTCTACGAGCAGTACTTC
CASGPTVYEQYF
>TRBV9|TRBD2|NA|TRBJ2-7
TGTGCCAGCAGCCTGATAGCGGGGGCGGGGGAGCAGTACTTC
CASSLIAGAGEQYF
>TRBV19|NA|once|TRBJ1-2
TGTGCCAGTAGTAGTCGGACAGCAGATGGCTACACCTTC
CASSSRTADGYTF
>TRBV18|NA|few|TRBJ2-1
TGTGCCAGCGGGGGTTCCGCTGGTGAGCAGTTCTTC
CASGGSAGEQFF
>TRBV2|NA|NA|TRBJ1-2
TGTGCCAGCACCGGGGACCCCGCTAACTATGGCTACACCTTC
CASTGDPANYGYTF
>TRBV19|NA|NA|TRBJ1-5
TGTGCCAGTACCCCCGGGGGGTCGATAGATAGCAATCAGCCCCAGCATTTT
CASTPGGSIDSNQPQHF
>TRBV7-2|NA|NA|TRBJ1-3
TGTGCCAGCAGCTTATCGCGGCAGGTCACGAGTCGCTCTGGAAACACCATATATTTT
CASSLSRQVTSRSGNTIYF
>TRBV7-9|TRBD1|NA|TRBJ1-5
TGTGCCAGCAGCTTCGACAGGGACTATCAGCCCCAGCATTTT
CASSFDRDYQPQHF
>TRBV11-2|NA|NA|TRBJ1-4
TGTGCCAGCAGCTTACAGGGAAGTAGAGGGGAAAAACTGTTTTTT
CASSLQGSRGEKLFF
>TRBV6-5|NA|NA|TRBJ1-3
TGTGCCAGCAGGTCTAGGGATCGCGGAAACACCATATATTTT
CASRSRDRGNTIYF
>TRBV5-1|TRBD1|NA|TRBJ1-1
TGCGCCAGCAGCAGTGACAGGGTATCGGGCACTGAAGCTTTCTTT
CASSSDRVSGTEAFF
>TRBV7-8|NA|NA|TRBJ1-5
TGTGCCAGCAGCTTATCCGGCAGAGATCAGCCCCAGCATTTT
CASSLSGRDQPQHF
>TRBV28|NA|NA|TRBJ1-6
TGTGCCAGCAGTTTCCCCCCAGGGGCGAGCTCCTATAATTCACCCCTCCACTTT
CASSFPPGASSYNSPLHF
>TRBV18|NA|NA|TRBJ1-2
TGTGCCAGCTCGCCGACCCAAGGCTACACCTTC
CASSPTQGYTF
>TRBV7-3|NA|NA|TRBJ1-6
TGTGCCAGCAGCTTAAACGGTTTGGCCCTCCACTTT
CASSLNGLALHF
>TRBV10-2|NA|NA|TRBJ1-2
TGCGCCAGCATGGGGACGGGCGGCGGCTACACCTTC
CASMGTGGGYTF
>TRBV6-1|TRBD1|NA|TRBJ2-7
TGTGCCAGCAAAACACCGGGACAGGGCTACGAGCAGTACTTC
CASKTPGQGYEQYF
>TRBV7-6|TRBD2|NA|TRBJ2-3
TGTGCCAGCAGCTTAGCTAGCGGGGGTCGGACAGATACGCAGTATTTT
CASSLASGGRTDTQYF
>TRBV11-2|TRBD1|NA|TRBJ1-2
TGTGCCAGCAGCTTAGATTCGGGACAGACCTATGGCTACACCTTC
CASSLDSGQTYGYTF
>TRBV11-3|NA|NA|TRBJ2-7
TGTGCCAGCAGCTTAGGCATGGGTAGTACGGACGAGCAGTACTTC
CASSLGMGSTDEQYF
>TRBV7-9|NA|NA|TRBJ1-2
TGTGCCATCAGTCCGGGTTCAGAAGGTCAGGACTATGGCTACACCTTC
CAISPGSEGQDYGYTF
>TRBV2|TRBD1|few|TRBJ1-4
TGTGCCAGCCGAGACGGGACAGCAAGGAATGAAAAACTGTTTTTT
CASRDGTARNEKLFF
>TRBV19|NA|NA|TRBJ1-5
TGTGCCAGTAGTATGCCCGACAGAGCCAGCAATCAGCCCCAGCATTTT
CASSMPDRASNQPQHF
>TRBV18|NA|once|TRBJ1-2
TGTGCCAGCTCACGAGGGACATCGGGGTTTGGCTACACCTTC
CASSRGTSGFGYTF
>TRBV4-1|NA|NA|TRBJ2-7
TGCGCCAGCAGCCAGTTGCCGGGCCGATACTACGAGCAGTACTTC
CASSQLPGRYYEQYF
>TRBV7-9|NA|NA|TRBJ1-2
TGTGCCAGCAGCTTAGCGGGGGCCGCCGGCGGCTACACCTTC
CASSLAGAAGGYTF
>TRBV27|NA|NA|TRBJ1-2
TGTGCCAGCAGTTCCACGAGGGCTGGTTATAACTATGGCTACACCTTC
CASSSTRAGYNYGYTF